The 5 T cell receptor beta chains given below trace back to one sample, sequenced in a study of tumor and adjacent non-tumor tissue in lung cancer. The library came from three nested PCR rounds adapted from ARM-PCR protocols. From the multiplex PCR reads, TCRdb called clonotypes with MiXCR, one entry per CDR3 protein. In the table there are 65,000 to 80,000 distinct CDR3 sequences, around three quarters of which are singletons. This sample's RNA came from whole unsorted tissue. The material sequenced was lung tumor tissue. These receptors were taken from a man in his 60s with non-small cell lung cancer.

A note on this clonotype: A junction end diverges from the germline sequence, so it may reflect a read error. V and J are TRBV13 and TRBJ2-7, with 7 bases that match TRBD2. Germline CDR1 and CDR2: PRHDT and FYEKMQ (reference sequence). The CDR3 is 13 residues long. The CDR3 nucleotides are TGTGCCAGCAGCCCCGGTGGGGCGGGAGAGCAGTATTTC. It translates to CASSPGGAGEQYF.

A remark on this clonotype: This is likely a read error, given that the CDR3 carries no conserved phenylalanine or tryptophan at its end. The genes are TRBV20-1 and TRBJ2-4; D may be TRBD1 (6 bases). The germline V gene encodes CDR1 DFQATT and CDR2 SNEGSKA (reference sequence). CDR3 size: 19 residues. CDR3 residues: CTAGGMASFQRGAKNIQYL. CDR3 DNA: TGCACTGCTGGCGGAATGGCTAGCTTCCAAAGGGGGGCCAAAAACATTCAGTACCTC.

In the case of this clonotype: This may be a read error: a much more frequent sequence differs by one nucleotide. This chain links TRBV14 with TRBJ2-1; 9 bases are a match to TRBD1. Germline V CDR1 and CDR2: SGHDN, FVKESK. The CDR3 has 14 residues. The CDR3 nucleotides read TGTGCCAGCGGCCAAAGGGACAGGGATAATGAGCAGTTCTTC. Translation: CASGQRDRDNEQFF.

A word on this clonotype: The CDR3 ends on some other residue instead of the conserved phenylalanine or tryptophan, so this is likely a read error. The gene calls are TRBV28 and TRBJ2-1; 9 bases match TRBD2. The CDR3 loop spans 17 amino acids. J gave up 9 bases and V 5 bases, and 17 bases lay outside the gene matches. CDR1 and CDR2 from the germline V gene are MDHEN and SYDVKM. CDR3 residues: CASSARGTSRRALEQFS. In nucleotides, the CDR3 is TGTGCCAGCAGTGCCCGAGGGACTAGCAGGAGGGCCCTTGAGCAGTTCTCC.

This clonotype was seen at least ten times. The chain couples TRBV6-1 to TRBJ1-2; D is uncertain. The CDR3 spans 12 residues. Germline CDR1 is MNHNS and CDR2 is SASEGT. Between the trimmed V and J ends, which lost 6 bases and 4 bases, there was a span of 9 bases. CDR3 sequence: CASRTETYGYTF. The CDR3 region has the DNA TGTGCCAGCAGAACTGAGACCTATGGCTACACCTTC.